This paragraph reports one TCR beta chain. Those CD8+ T cells considered naive were CD45RO-CCR7+CD27+CD95-. This entry comes from a study of CXCR3-negative and CXCR3-positive naive CD8 T cells. Germline V gives CDR1 MDHEN, CDR2 SYDVKM. This CDR3 spans 13 amino acids. Preparation of TRB cDNA libraries relied on 5' RACE carrying UMI labels. TCRdb derives one entry per CDR3 protein from the 5' RACE reads, leaving out DNA. The sample's table shows 35,000 to 55,000 distinct CDR3 sequences. The chain carries TRBV28 and TRBJ1-1; no DNA is available, so the TRBD1 call from TCRdb remains unchecked. This TCR came from a human donor in good health. Some clones in this sample may be carry-over from other donors' samples. The sample consisted of naive CXCR3- CD8+ T cells from blood. Subset specified: CD45RO-CCR7+CD27+CD95- naive CD8+ T cells lacking CXCR3 (TNR3-). CDR3 region: CATWDRGWTEAFF.